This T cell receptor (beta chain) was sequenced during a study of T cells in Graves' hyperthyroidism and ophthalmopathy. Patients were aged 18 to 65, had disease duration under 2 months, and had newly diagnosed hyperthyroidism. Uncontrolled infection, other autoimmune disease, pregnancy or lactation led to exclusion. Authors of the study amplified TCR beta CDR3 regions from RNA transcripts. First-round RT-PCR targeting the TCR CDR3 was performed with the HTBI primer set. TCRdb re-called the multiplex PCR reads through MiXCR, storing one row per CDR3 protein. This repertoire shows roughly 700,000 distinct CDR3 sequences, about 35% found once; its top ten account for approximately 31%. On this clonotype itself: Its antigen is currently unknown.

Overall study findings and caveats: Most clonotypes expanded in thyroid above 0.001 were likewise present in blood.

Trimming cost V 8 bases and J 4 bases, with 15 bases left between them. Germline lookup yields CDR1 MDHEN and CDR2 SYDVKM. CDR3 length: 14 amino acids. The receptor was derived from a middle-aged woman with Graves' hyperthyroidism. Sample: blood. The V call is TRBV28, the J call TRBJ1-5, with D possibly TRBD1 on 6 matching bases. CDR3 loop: CASQGGGLNQPQHF. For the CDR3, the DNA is TGTGCCAGCCAAGGAGGGGGGCTAAATCAGCCCCAGCATTTT.